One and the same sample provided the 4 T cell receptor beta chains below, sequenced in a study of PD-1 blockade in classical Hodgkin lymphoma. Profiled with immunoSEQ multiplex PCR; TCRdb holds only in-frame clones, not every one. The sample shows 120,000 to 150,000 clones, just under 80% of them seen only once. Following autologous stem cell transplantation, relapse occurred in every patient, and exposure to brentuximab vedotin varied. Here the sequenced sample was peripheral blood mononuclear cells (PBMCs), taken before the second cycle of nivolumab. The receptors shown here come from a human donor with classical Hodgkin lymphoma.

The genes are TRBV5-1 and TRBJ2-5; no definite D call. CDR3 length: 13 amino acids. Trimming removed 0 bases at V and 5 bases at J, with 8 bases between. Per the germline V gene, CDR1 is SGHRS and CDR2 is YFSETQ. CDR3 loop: CASSLAPPETQYF. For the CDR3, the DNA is TGCGCCAGCAGCTTGGCACCCCCGGAGACCCAGTACTTC.

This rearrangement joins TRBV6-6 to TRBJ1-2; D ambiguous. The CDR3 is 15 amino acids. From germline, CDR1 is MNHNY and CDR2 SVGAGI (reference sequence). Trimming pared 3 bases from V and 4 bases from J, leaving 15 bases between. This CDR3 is CASSYKGSPAYGYTF. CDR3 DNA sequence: TGTGCCAGCAGTTATAAGGGCAGCCCCGCCTATGGCTACACCTTC.

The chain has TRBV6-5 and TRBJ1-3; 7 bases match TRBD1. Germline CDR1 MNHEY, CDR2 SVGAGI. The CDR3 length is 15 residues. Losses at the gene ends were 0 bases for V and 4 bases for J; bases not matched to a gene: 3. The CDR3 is CASSYSPGQGNTIYF. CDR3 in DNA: TGTGCCAGCAGTTACTCACCGGGACAGGGAAACACCATATATTTT.

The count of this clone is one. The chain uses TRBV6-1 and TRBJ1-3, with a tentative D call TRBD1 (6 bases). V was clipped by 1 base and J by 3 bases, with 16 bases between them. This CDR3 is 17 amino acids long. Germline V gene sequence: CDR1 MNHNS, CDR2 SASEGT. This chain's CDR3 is CASSEEGPWTVGNTIYF. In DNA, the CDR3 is TGTGCCAGCAGTGAAGAGGGACCATGGACAGTTGGAAACACCATATATTTT.